What follows are 15 T cell receptor beta chains derived from one specimen sequenced in a study of OX40 agonist ivuxolimab in advanced cancers. The table came from immunoSEQ multiplex PCR; TCRdb's copy has only in-frame clones and leaves some out. This table holds about 47,000 clones, 84% found once. Sequences were derived from CD4+ or CD8+ T cells sorted from blood, sampled in a trial of the OX40 agonist ivuxolimab. Receptor source: an adult with an advanced solid tumor such as melanoma, head and neck, liver or kidney cancer.

A remark on this clone: The junction shows a germline mismatch at one end, possibly a read error. The chain carries TRBV25-1 and TRBJ1-2; D may be TRBD1 (5 bases). The CDR3 contains 11 residues. Germline V CDR1 and CDR2: MGHDK, SYGVNS. CDR3 residues: CASSEAGTYDF. The CDR3 region has the DNA TGTGCCAGCAGTGAAGCGGGGACGTATGACTTC.

This clone was found once. This chain connects TRBV7-8 to TRBJ2-5; possibly TRBD2 for D (6 bases). This CDR3 has 15 amino acids. Germline CDR1 and CDR2: SGHVS and FQNEAQ. V lost 5 bases, J lost 0 bases, and 13 bases lay in between. CDR3 coding DNA: TGTGCCAGCAGCACGGGGGATCTGTACCAAGAGACCCAGTACTTC. It yields the protein CASSTGDLYQETQYF.

V and J are TRBV9 and TRBJ2-1, with 7 bases aligning to TRBD2. CDR3 length: 16 residues. J gave up 6 bases and V 3 bases, and 12 bases lay outside the gene matches. Germline V gene sequence: CDR1 SGDLS, CDR2 YYNGEE. The CDR3 reads CASSGGRAVYSNEQFF. CDR3 bases: TGTGCCAGCAGCGGGGGGAGGGCAGTTTATTCCAATGAGCAGTTCTTC.

The chain links TRBV6-4 to TRBJ2-7; 8 bases map to TRBD2. In germline, CDR1 is MRHNA, CDR2 SNTAGT. The CDR3 is made up of 15 amino acids. V trimming: 7 bases; J trimming: 3 bases; junction bases outside the gene matches: 11. Written as DNA, the CDR3 is TGTGCCAGCACCTATACAAGCGGGAGTATCTACGAGCAGTACTTC. Translated, it gives CASTYTSGSIYEQYF.

J is TRBJ2-1 and V is TRBV11-2; a possible D gene is TRBD1 (6 bases). Trimming shortened V by 1 base and J by 1 base, and 11 bases separated the two germline ends. The CDR3 is made up of 16 amino acids. Germline CDR1 reads SGHAT; CDR2 reads FQNNGV. The DNA for the CDR3 is TGTGCCAGCAGCTTAGTTCCGGGACAATCCTACAATGAGCAGTTCTTC. It yields the protein CASSLVPGQSYNEQFF.

A single count supports this clone. The chain couples TRBV28 to TRBJ2-3; 7 nucleotides agree with TRBD1. This CDR3 has 14 amino acids. The junction had 3 bases not matched to a gene; V was cut back by 3 bases and J by 3 bases. CDR1 and CDR2 from the germline V gene are MDHEN and SYDVKM. The DNA for the CDR3 is TGTGCCAGCAGTTTCGGGACAGTTACAGATACGCAGTATTTT. As protein: CASSFGTVTDTQYF. The variable domain in full, completed from reference TRBV28 and TRBJ2-3, reads DVKVTQSSRYLVKRTGEKVFLECVQDMDHENMFWYRQDPGLGLRLIYFSYDVKMKEKGDIPEGYSVSREKKERFSLILESASTNQTSMYLCASSFGTVTDTQYFGPGTRLTVL.

The rearrangement uses TRBV6-6 and TRBJ1-1; 7 positions match TRBD1. V lost 7 bases and J lost 6; bases outside the gene matches: 17. Germline lookup yields CDR1 MNHNY and CDR2 SVGAGI (reference sequence). The CDR3 length is 16 residues. The chain's CDR3 is CASTFKAGGRSAEAFF. The CDR3, as DNA: TGTGCCAGCACTTTTAAAGCAGGGGGAAGGAGTGCTGAAGCTTTCTTT.

The chain has TRBV2 and TRBJ2-1, with D tentatively TRBD1 (5 bases). The CDR3 runs to 13 residues. Looked up from germline, CDR1 is SNHLY and CDR2 is FYNNEI. The V gene lost 0 bases and the J gene lost 10 bases, with 10 bases spanning the gap. The CDR3, as DNA: TGTGCCAGCAGTGAAGCTAGGGGAAGGGAGCAGTTCTTC. This translates into CASSEARGREQFF.

The V gene is TRBV27, the J gene TRBJ2-7; no reliable D call. Germline-derived CDR1 and CDR2 are MNHEY and SMNVEV (reference sequence). V was clipped by 6 bases and J by 5 bases, with 14 bases between them. The CDR3 loop spans 13 amino acids. CDR3 DNA: TGTGCCAGCAGGATTACAAGGTTCGACGAGCAGTACTTC. Residues: CASRITRFDEQYF.

About this clone: The sample has other DNA sequences that encode this CDR3 too. The V and J genes are TRBV5-4 and TRBJ2-7, with D possibly matching TRBD2 (6 bases). This CDR3 has 14 amino acids. Trimming stripped 4 bases from V and 2 bases from J, with 13 bases between. From germline, CDR1 is SGHNT and CDR2 YYREEE (reference sequence). CDR3 loop: CASSAGTGAYEQYF. The CDR3 DNA is TGTGCCAGCAGCGCCGGGACGGGGGCCTACGAGCAGTACTTC.

This chain uses TRBV28 with TRBJ2-7; 9 bases are shared with TRBD1. CDR3 size: 13 residues. Unmatched junction bases numbered 11, after V lost 10 bases and J lost 7 bases. Germline values: CDR1 MDHEN, CDR2 SYDVKM. CDR3 coding DNA: TGTGCCACCTCAAAACAGGGGGCGCGGGAGCAGTACTTC. Translation: CATSKQGAREQYF.

CDR3 sequence reads: CASSGSGLPAPLFF. The DNA of the CDR3 is TGTGCCAGCAGCGGATCGGGACTACCCGCGCCGCTGTTCTTC. The V gene is TRBV11-3, the J gene TRBJ2-1, with 7 bases that match TRBD2. Germline lookup yields CDR1 SGHNT and CDR2 YENEEA. This CDR3 region has 14 residues. The J segment lost 15 bases and the V segment lost 5 bases, leaving 16 bases of the junction unmatched. The whole variable domain, filled in from reference TRBV11-3 and TRBJ2-1, reads EAGVVQSPRYKIIEKKQPVAFWCNPISGHNTLYWYLQNLGQGPELLIRYENEEAVDDSQLPKDRFSAERLKGVDSTLKIQPAELGDSAVYLCASSGSGLPAPLFFGPGTRLTVL.

This clone is a singleton in its sample. The gene calls are TRBV19 and TRBJ2-1; weak D call: TRBD1 (5 bases). Deletions cut 6 bases from V and 3 bases from J, with 21 bases between. Germline CDR1 and CDR2: LNHDA and SQIVND (reference sequence). The CDR3 has 17 amino acids. The CDR3: CASSTTTGDLYYNEQFF. The CDR3 DNA reads as TGTGCCAGTAGCACAACTACAGGCGACCTCTACTACAATGAGCAGTTCTTC.

The CDR3 here is CASSEWAGRRPQHF. For the CDR3, the DNA is TGTGCCAGCAGCGAATGGGCAGGCCGTAGGCCCCAGCATTTT. The chain combines TRBV27 with TRBJ1-5; D is unresolved. Trimming took off 6 bases at V and 9 bases at J, with 18 bases between the two ends. CDR1 is MNHEY and CDR2 is SMNVEV in the germline V gene (reference sequence). The CDR3 totals 14 residues.

This clone is a singleton in its sample. The chain is built from TRBV29-1 and TRBJ2-5, with a tentative D call TRBD2 (6 bases). This CDR3 is built from 13 residues. V gave up 3 bases and J gave up 0 bases, with 8 bases separating them. Germline V gene sequence: CDR1 SQVTM, CDR2 ANQGSEA. DNA of the CDR3: TGCAGCGTTGATAGCGGACACCAAGAGACCCAGTACTTC. Translation gives CSVDSGHQETQYF.